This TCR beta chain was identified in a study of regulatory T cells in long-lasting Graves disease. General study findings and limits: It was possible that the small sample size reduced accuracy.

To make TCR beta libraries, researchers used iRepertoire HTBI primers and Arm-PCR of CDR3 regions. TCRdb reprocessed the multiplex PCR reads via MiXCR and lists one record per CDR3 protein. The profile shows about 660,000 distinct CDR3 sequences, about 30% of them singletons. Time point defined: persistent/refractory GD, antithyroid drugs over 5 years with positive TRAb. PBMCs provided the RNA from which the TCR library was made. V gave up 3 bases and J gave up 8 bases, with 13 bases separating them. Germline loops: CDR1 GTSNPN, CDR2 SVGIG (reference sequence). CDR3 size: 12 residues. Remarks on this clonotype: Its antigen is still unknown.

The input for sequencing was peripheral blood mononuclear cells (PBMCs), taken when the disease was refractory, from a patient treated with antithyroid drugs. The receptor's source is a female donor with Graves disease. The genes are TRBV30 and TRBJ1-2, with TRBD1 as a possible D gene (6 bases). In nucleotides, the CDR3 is TGTGCCTGGAGGGCTAGGGGACACGGCTACACCTTC. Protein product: CAWRARGHGYTF.